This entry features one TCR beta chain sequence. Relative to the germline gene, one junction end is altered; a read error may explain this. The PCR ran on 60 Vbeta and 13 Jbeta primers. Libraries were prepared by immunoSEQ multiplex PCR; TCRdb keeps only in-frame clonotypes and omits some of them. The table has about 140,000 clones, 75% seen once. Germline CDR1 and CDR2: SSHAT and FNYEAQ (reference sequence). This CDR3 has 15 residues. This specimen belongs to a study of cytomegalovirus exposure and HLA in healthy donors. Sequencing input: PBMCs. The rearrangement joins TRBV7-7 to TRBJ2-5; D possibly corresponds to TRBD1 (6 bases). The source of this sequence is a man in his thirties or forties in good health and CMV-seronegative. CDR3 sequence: CASSPQPGQRETQYF. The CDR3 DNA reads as TGTGCTAGCAGCCCTCAGCCGGGACAACGGGAGACCCAGTACTTC.